This TCR beta chain was profiled in a study of CXCR3-negative and CXCR3-positive naive CD8 T cells. The CDR3 extends over 15 amino acids. Germline assignment: CDR1 SGHTA and CDR2 FQGTGA. Points on this clonotype: The antigen is not known.

Overall study findings and caveats: With respect to TRBV-TRBJ usage, naive CXCR3-negative and CXCR3-positive cells were similar; memory differed. CXCR3-negative naive cells had less hydrophobic TRB CDR3s than did CXCR3-positive naive cells. With surface CD5 comparable between naive subsets, TCR strength was estimated using properties derived from the TRB CDR3.

It was by 5' RACE with UMI labels that the TRB cDNA libraries were prepared. TCRdb reprocessed the 5' RACE reads and keeps a single row for each CDR3 protein, giving no DNA. The table lists about 62,000 distinct CDR3 sequences. Sequenced sample: naive CXCR3- CD8+ T cells from blood. The subset was: CD45RO-CCR7+CD27+CD95- naive CD8+ T cells lacking CXCR3 (TNR3-). The sequence derives from a human donor in good health. Some clones in this sample may be carry-over from other donors' samples. The chain links TRBV7-3 to TRBJ2-3; the D call from TCRdb, TRBD1, cannot be confirmed without DNA. CDR3 sequence reads: CASSTQGGDPDTQYF.